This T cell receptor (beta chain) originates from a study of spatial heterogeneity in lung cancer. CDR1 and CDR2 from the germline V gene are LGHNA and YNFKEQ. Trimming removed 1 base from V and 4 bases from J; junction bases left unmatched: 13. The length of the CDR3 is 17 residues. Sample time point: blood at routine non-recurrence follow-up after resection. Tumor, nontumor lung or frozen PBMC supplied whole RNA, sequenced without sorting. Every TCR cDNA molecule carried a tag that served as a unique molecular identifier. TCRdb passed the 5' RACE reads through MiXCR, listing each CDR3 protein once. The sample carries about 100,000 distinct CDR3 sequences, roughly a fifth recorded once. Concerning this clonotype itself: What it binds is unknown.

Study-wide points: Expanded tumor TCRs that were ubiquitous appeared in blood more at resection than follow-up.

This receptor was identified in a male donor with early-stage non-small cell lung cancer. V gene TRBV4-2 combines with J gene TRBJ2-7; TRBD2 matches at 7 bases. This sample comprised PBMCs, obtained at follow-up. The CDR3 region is CASSQGSSGGGVYEQYF. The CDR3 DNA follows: TGTGCCAGCAGCCAAGGATCATCGGGAGGCGGAGTTTACGAGCAGTACTTC.